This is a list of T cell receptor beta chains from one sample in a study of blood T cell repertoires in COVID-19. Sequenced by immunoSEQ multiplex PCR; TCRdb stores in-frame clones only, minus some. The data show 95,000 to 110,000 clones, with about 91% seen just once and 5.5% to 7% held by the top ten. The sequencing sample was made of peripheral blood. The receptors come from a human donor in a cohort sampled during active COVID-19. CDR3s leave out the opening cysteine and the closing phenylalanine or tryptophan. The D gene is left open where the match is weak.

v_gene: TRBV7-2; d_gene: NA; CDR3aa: ASSLEETYGAF
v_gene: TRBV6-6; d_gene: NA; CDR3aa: ASSHPAGLRGSNQPQH
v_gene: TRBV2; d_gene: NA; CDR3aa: ASSERGGTLGYGYT
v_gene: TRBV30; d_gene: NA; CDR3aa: AGEVEKLF
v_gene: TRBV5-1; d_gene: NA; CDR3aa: ASSLDSAGAYNEQF
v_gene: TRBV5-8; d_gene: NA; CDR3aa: ASSLRGWSSYEQY
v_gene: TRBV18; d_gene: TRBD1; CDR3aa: ASSPQTGSTNTEAF
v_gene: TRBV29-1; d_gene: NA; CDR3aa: SVARGANTDTQY
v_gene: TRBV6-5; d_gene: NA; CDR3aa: ASRESPTHYNEQF
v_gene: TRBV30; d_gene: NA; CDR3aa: ARSTGPSTDTQY
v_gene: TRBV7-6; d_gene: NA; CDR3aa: ASSLASGSPLYNEQF
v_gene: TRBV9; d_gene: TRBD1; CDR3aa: ASSATRQGNEQY
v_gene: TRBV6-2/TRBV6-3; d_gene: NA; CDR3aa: ASSYPGGGHTDTQY
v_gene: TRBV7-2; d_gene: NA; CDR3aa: ASSLERGGQPQH
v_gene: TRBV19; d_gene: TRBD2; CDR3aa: ASSPAGGSYEQY
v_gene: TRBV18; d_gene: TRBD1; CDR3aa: ASSPPGGTTEAF
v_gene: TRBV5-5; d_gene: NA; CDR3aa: ASSSGLRERGNQPQH
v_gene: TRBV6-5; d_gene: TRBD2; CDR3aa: ATRLGGSDTQY
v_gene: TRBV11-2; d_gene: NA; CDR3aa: ASSSGEGRNTGELF
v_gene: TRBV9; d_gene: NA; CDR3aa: ASTLQGAGELF
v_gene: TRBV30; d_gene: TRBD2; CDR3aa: AWGGTIYEQY
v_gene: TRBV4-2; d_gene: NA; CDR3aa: ASSHTWGVGSYEQY
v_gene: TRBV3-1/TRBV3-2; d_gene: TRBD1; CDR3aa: ASSPQGVVSSPLH
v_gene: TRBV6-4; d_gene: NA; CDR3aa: ARNREEAF